These 22 T cell receptor beta chains came from one sample sequenced in a study of response to subunit inactivated influenza vaccine. TCRdb recomputed calls from the RT-PCR reads with MiXCR, one row per CDR3 protein. The repertoire has about 500,000 distinct CDR3 sequences, 16% of them found once; the top ten carry 3%. This material consisted of CD4+ T cells sorted from PBMCs, taken less than 25 months after vaccination. The receptors shown here come from a man between 50 and 70 years old who received an inactivated influenza vaccine.

This clonotype was picked up many times. The chain is built from TRBV6-6 and TRBJ2-1; D is unresolved. From germline, CDR1 is MNHNY and CDR2 SVGAGI (reference sequence). V shed 2 bases and J shed 6 bases, with 8 bases lying between them. The CDR3 is made up of 13 amino acids. CDR3 DNA: TGTGCCAGCAGTTACGGTCTTAGCAATGAGCAGTTCTTC. Its protein product is CASSYGLSNEQFF.

V and J are TRBV6-5 and TRBJ1-6; 9 bases align to TRBD1. V was pared by 2 bases and J by 8 bases, with 7 bases of the junction left unmatched. There are 16 residues in the CDR3. CDR1 is MNHEY, CDR2 SVGAGI, per germline. The CDR3 nucleotides are TGTGCCAGCAGTTACCGCACAGGGGGCAGATATTCACCCCTCCACTTT. It translates to CASSYRTGGRYSPLHF.

This clonotype has only a few counts. A junction end diverges from the germline sequence, so it may reflect a read error. The chain combines TRBV2 with TRBJ2-1, with 11 nucleotides matching TRBD2. The CDR3 runs to 16 residues. CDR1 and CDR2 from the germline V gene are SNHLY and FYNNEI. The CDR3 spells CASSSGTSGPYTEQFF. The CDR3 region has the DNA TGTGCCAGCAGTTCCGGGACTAGCGGACCCTACACTGAGCAGTTCTTC.

The chain employs TRBV7-9 and TRBJ2-3, with 8 bases fitting TRBD2. The CDR3 runs 14 residues. CDR1 SEHNR and CDR2 FQNEAQ come from the germline V gene (reference sequence). V shed 9 bases, J shed 4 bases, and the junction held 9 bases outside the gene matches. The CDR3 coding sequence is TGTGCCAGTCTAAAAGCGGGAGACCCAGATACGCAGTATTTT. It yields the protein CASLKAGDPDTQYF.

V and J are TRBV20-1 and TRBJ2-5; D not resolved. CDR1 is DFQATT and CDR2 is SNEGSKA in the germline V gene (reference sequence). V lost 5 bases and J lost 5, with 18 bases in between. The CDR3 has 14 amino acids. CDR3 DNA: TGCAGTGCTCGATCGGCCAAAAATTGGGAGACCCAGTACTTC. Translating it yields CSARSAKNWETQYF.

This rearrangement joins TRBV24-1 to TRBJ2-3; D ambiguous. The V gene lost 1 base and the J gene lost 4 bases, with 5 bases spanning the gap. Germline values: CDR1 KGHDR, CDR2 SFDVKD. This CDR3 comprises 13 residues. The CDR3 protein is CATSDFLADTQYF. The CDR3 nucleotides are TGTGCCACCAGTGATTTCCTCGCAGATACGCAGTATTTT.

The J gene is TRBJ2-1, the V gene TRBV11-2, with D unresolved. The germline CDR1 and CDR2 sequences are SGHAT and FQNNGV. V lost 6 bases and J 0 bases, leaving 15 bases between the germline ends. The CDR3 loop spans 16 amino acids. The CDR3 loop is CASRRAFYRSYNEQFF. The CDR3 DNA reads as TGTGCCAGCAGACGTGCGTTCTACCGCTCCTACAATGAGCAGTTCTTC.

This chain connects TRBV5-1 to TRBJ2-3, with D unresolved. The CDR3 contains 15 residues. The germline gives CDR1 SGHRS, CDR2 YFSETQ. V lost 4 bases, J lost 0 bases, and 12 bases lay in between. Here the CDR3 DNA reads TGCGCCAGCAGCCTTCCAGCCGGTAGCACAGATACGCAGTATTTT. Translated, it gives CASSLPAGSTDTQYF.

This clonotype was counted only a few times. This chain links TRBV5-5 with TRBJ2-5, with TRBD2 matching over 10 bases. Trimming cost V 0 bases and J 2 bases; bases outside gene matches: 4. The germline CDR1 and CDR2 sequences are SGHKS and YYEKEE (reference sequence). The CDR3 has 16 amino acids. The CDR3 protein is CASSLDTSGNQETQYF. The CDR3 DNA sequence: TGTGCCAGCAGCTTGGACACTAGCGGGAATCAAGAGACCCAGTACTTC. The full variable domain, with the rest looked up from reference TRBV5-5 and TRBJ2-5, is DAGVTQSPTHLIKTRGQQVTLRCSPISGHKSVSWYQQVLGQGPQFIFQYYEKEERGRGNFPDRFSARQFPNYSSELNVNALLLGDSALYLCASSLDTSGNQETQYFGPGTRLLVL.

The CDR3 protein is CASSVEVTRGKQYF. CDR3 in DNA: TGTGCCAGCAGCGTAGAAGTGACACGGGGGAAGCAGTACTTC. The chain carries TRBV9 and TRBJ2-7, with a possible D match to TRBD2 (6 bases). Germline V lookup: CDR1 SGDLS, CDR2 YYNGEE. The CDR3 has 14 residues. V was trimmed by 0 bases and J by 8 bases, leaving 15 bases between them.

The chain is built from TRBV7-2 and TRBJ2-1; D is unclear. This CDR3 region has 16 residues. V was shortened by 0 bases and J by 4 bases, with 13 bases between the two germline ends. Germline V CDR1 and CDR2: SGHTA, FQGNSA. Here the CDR3 DNA reads TGTGCCAGCAGCTTAGCCACGAACAGAATATACAATGAGCAGTTCTTC. Encoded protein: CASSLATNRIYNEQFF.

This clonotype was observed at least ten times. The rearrangement joins TRBV4-2 to TRBJ1-2, with D maybe TRBD1 (6 bases). V lost 0 bases and J lost 0, with 14 bases in between. CDR3 size: 17 residues. Germline CDR1 is LGHNA and CDR2 is YNFKEQ. CDR3: CASSQDPTTGPNYGYTF. CDR3 coding DNA: TGTGCCAGCAGCCAAGATCCGACGACAGGTCCTAACTATGGCTACACCTTC.

The genes are TRBV19 and TRBJ1-4, with no clear D. The CDR3 loop spans 14 amino acids. The germline V gene has CDR1 LNHDA and CDR2 SQIVND (reference sequence). V was cut by 8 bases and J by 2 bases, with 12 bases left in between. CDR3 sequence reads: CASSPMATNEKLFF. Written as DNA, the CDR3 is TGTGCCAGTTCTCCGATGGCCACTAATGAAAAACTGTTTTTT.

The rearrangement uses TRBV12-3 or TRBV12-4 and TRBJ1-2; no clear D gene. Trimming stripped 5 bases from V and 1 base from J, with 8 bases between. The CDR3 covers 13 residues. The CDR3 loop is CASSMGGNYGYTF. The CDR3 DNA reads TGTGCCAGCAGTATGGGTGGTAACTATGGCTACACCTTC.

V usage is TRBV18 and J usage is TRBJ1-4; D is unresolved. Trimming removed 0 bases at V and 6 bases at J, with 5 bases between. The CDR3 runs 13 residues. Germline V gives CDR1 KGHSH, CDR2 LQKENI. The CDR3 sequence is CASSPPWDEKLFF. The CDR3 DNA reads TGTGCCAGCTCACCACCTTGGGATGAAAAACTGTTTTTT. Combining the CDR3 with reference TRBV18 and TRBJ1-4 gives the whole variable domain NAGVMQNPRHLVRRRGQEARLRCSPMKGHSHVYWYRQLPEEGLKFMVYLQKENIIDESGMPKERFSAEFPKEGPSILRIQQVVRGDSAAYFCASSPPWDEKLFFGSGTQLSVL.

The chain employs TRBV6-2 or TRBV6-3 and TRBJ2-2; TRBD2 matches 7 bases. V shed 6 bases and J 0 bases; nucleotides not matched to a gene: 7. Germline assignment: CDR1 MNHEY and CDR2 SVGEGT. The CDR3 length is 16 residues. The DNA of the CDR3 is TGTGCCAGCAGCCGCATCGCGGGGGCGAACACCGGGGAGCTGTTTTTT. Residues: CASSRIAGANTGELFF.

The chain joins TRBV5-1 to TRBJ2-1, with 9 bases aligning to TRBD1. CDR1 SGHRS and CDR2 YFSETQ come from the germline V gene. This CDR3 has 14 amino acids. V dropped 4 bases and J dropped 8; count of bases not matched to a gene: 7. The CDR3 sequence is CASSKGDRADEQFF. In DNA form, the CDR3 reads TGCGCCAGCAGCAAGGGGGACAGGGCAGATGAGCAGTTCTTC.

This clonotype was detected a few times. The V and J genes are TRBV12-3 or TRBV12-4 and TRBJ1-6; D remains ambiguous. This CDR3 has 12 residues. The V end was cut by 4 bases, the J end by 13 bases, with 11 bases between. DNA of the CDR3: TGTGCCAGCAGTTCAGAGAGTGCTCCCCTCCACTTT. Protein sequence: CASSSESAPLHF.

This clonotype has just a few counts. The rearrangement joins TRBV30 to TRBJ2-7; a weak D match, TRBD1 (6 bases). The CDR3 spans 15 residues. V lost 0 bases, J lost 3 bases, and 15 bases lay in between. The germline gives CDR1 GTSNPN, CDR2 SVGIG (reference sequence). CDR3 protein: CAWSVGFPGDYEQYF. The CDR3 DNA sequence: TGTGCCTGGAGTGTCGGTTTTCCAGGGGACTACGAGCAGTACTTC. The complete variable domain, with remaining parts taken from reference TRBV30 and TRBJ2-7, reads SQTIHQWPATLVQPVGSPLSLECTVEGTSNPNLYWYRQAAGRGLQLLFYSVGIGQISSEVPQNLSASRPQDRQFILSSKKLLLSDSGFYLCAWSVGFPGDYEQYFGPGTRLTVT.

This clonotype came up a few times. V usage is TRBV4-2 and J usage is TRBJ2-5; the D call may be TRBD1 or TRBD2 (5 bases each). Deletions cut 4 bases from V and 0 bases from J, with 12 bases between. The CDR3 covers 15 residues. Germline V gene sequence: CDR1 LGHNA, CDR2 YNFKEQ. This CDR3 is CASSPAGTNQETQYF. As DNA, the CDR3 is TGTGCCAGCAGCCCAGCCGGGACCAACCAAGAGACCCAGTACTTC.

The chain uses TRBV28 and TRBJ1-6, with D possibly TRBD1 on 6 matching bases. CDR1 MDHEN and CDR2 SYDVKM come from the germline V gene. The V end was cut by 4 bases, the J end by 6 bases, with 16 bases between. The CDR3 is 16 residues long. This chain's CDR3 is CASSSVRGHRNSPLHF. As DNA, the CDR3 is TGTGCCAGCAGTTCGGTCAGGGGACACCGTAATTCACCCCTCCACTTT.

This clonotype was detected ten times or more. V usage is TRBV3-1 and J usage is TRBJ2-7; the D gene is possibly TRBD2 (6 bases). Germline-derived CDR1 and CDR2 are LGHDT and YNNKEL (reference sequence). V lost 1 base to trimming and J lost 0 bases, with 13 bases between them. This CDR3 region has 16 residues. CDR3 bases: TGTGCCAGCAGCCAAGGAGGGACTTATAGCTCCTACGAGCAGTACTTC. It yields the protein CASSQGGTYSSYEQYF.